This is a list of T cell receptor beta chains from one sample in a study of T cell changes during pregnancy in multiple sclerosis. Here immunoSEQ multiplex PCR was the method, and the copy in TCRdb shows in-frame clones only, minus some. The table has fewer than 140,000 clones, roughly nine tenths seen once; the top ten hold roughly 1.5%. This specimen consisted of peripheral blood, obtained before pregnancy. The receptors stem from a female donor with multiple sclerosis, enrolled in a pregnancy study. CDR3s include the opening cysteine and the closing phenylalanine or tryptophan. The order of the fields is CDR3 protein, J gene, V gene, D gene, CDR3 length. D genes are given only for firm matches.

CDR3: CASSARGIYEQYF
J: TRBJ2-7
V: TRBV5-4
D: TRBD2
length: 13

CDR3: CASSISDRGLRGNQPQHF
J: TRBJ1-5
V: TRBV19
D: TRBD1
length: 18

CDR3: CASSPPGDQPQHF
J: TRBJ1-5
V: TRBV6-6
D: NA
length: 13

CDR3: CASSIDRVNYGYTF
J: TRBJ1-2
V: TRBV19
D: NA
length: 14

CDR3: CASSITLNQPQHF
J: TRBJ1-5
V: TRBV19
D: NA
length: 13

CDR3: CASSRGPQETQYF
J: TRBJ2-5
V: TRBV14
D: NA
length: 13

CDR3: CASRRGHSTGELFF
J: TRBJ2-2
V: TRBV7-6
D: TRBD1
length: 14

CDR3: CASSLRMTDPQHF
J: TRBJ1-5
V: TRBV7-9
D: NA
length: 13

CDR3: CASTQTQGWTGNTIYF
J: TRBJ1-3
V: TRBV7-3
D: NA
length: 16

CDR3: CAITRTGDGYTF
J: TRBJ1-2
V: TRBV10-3
D: TRBD1
length: 12

CDR3: CATETSIGGGQETQYF
J: TRBJ2-5
V: TRBV10-3
D: TRBD2
length: 16

CDR3: CASSPRTGSSTDTQYF
J: TRBJ2-3
V: TRBV5-1
D: TRBD1
length: 16

CDR3: CASSIRTENTEAFF
J: TRBJ1-1
V: TRBV18
D: NA
length: 14

CDR3: CASSSSDRSNTEAFF
J: TRBJ1-1
V: TRBV7-9
D: NA
length: 15

CDR3: CSVRQTNYGYTF
J: TRBJ1-2
V: TRBV29-1
D: NA
length: 12

CDR3: CASSRGLMNSNQPQHF
J: TRBJ1-5
V: TRBV4-2
D: NA
length: 16

CDR3: CASSKGDGLTGTEAFF
J: TRBJ1-1
V: TRBV19
D: NA
length: 16

CDR3: CASSLSAGTGVGDTQYF
J: TRBJ2-3
V: TRBV5-8
D: TRBD1
length: 17

CDR3: CASSLAGETQYF
J: TRBJ2-5
V: TRBV11-2
D: NA
length: 12

CDR3: CASSLVLGSQPQHF
J: TRBJ1-5
V: TRBV5-5
D: NA
length: 14

CDR3: CASSRGLSYEQYF
J: TRBJ2-7
V: TRBV5-6
D: NA
length: 13

CDR3: CASSSPPGTYTNTGELFF
J: TRBJ2-2
V: TRBV5-8
D: NA
length: 18

CDR3: CASSPQRTGGRTEAFF
J: TRBJ1-1
V: TRBV18
D: TRBD1
length: 16

CDR3: CASSVSSSGGEGGNEQFF
J: TRBJ2-1
V: TRBV6-1
D: TRBD2
length: 18

CDR3: CASSAQAIPYNEQFF
J: TRBJ2-1
V: TRBV2
D: NA
length: 15

CDR3: CASYQDLQGGYTEAFF
J: TRBJ1-1
V: TRBV19
D: NA
length: 16